This T cell receptor beta chain is from a study of regulatory T cells in long-lasting Graves disease. Study overall: Recently diagnosed Graves' patients had received antithyroid drugs for under 3 months. Broader study findings: The study found persistent patients shared more public clonotypes (roughly 3,000) than new patients (approximately 970). With persistent disease, TRBV28, TRBJ1-2 and TRBJ2-5 were the favored segments.

This clonotype was picked up many times. Its antigen remains unknown. The time point here: newly diagnosed GD, antithyroid drugs for less than 3 months. Making the TCR library involved RNA that had been extracted from PBMCs. Researchers made TCR beta libraries by using iRepertoire HTBI primers and running Arm-PCR on CDR3 regions. TCRdb ran MiXCR on the multiplex PCR reads and lists one entry per CDR3 protein. The sample contains 450,000 to 600,000 distinct CDR3 sequences, roughly 16% of which appear only once. CDR3 size: 15 residues. Unmatched junction bases numbered 10, after V lost 7 bases and J lost 3 bases. Germline V gene data show CDR1 as MNHNS and CDR2 as SASEGT. These data are also associated with another study on T cells in Graves' hyperthyroidism and ophthalmopathy. From that report: The model's output predicted ophthalmopathy at a median of roughly seven months prior to onset.

The V and J genes are TRBV6-1 and TRBJ2-5, with 8 nucleotides matching TRBD1. This sequence was found in a man aged 35 to 55 with Graves disease. Sequencing used peripheral blood mononuclear cells (PBMCs), obtained at new diagnosis, from a patient treated with antithyroid drugs. In DNA form, the CDR3 reads TGTGCCAGCACCCGACAGGGGACAATGGAAGAGACCCAGTACTTC. It encodes CASTRQGTMEETQYF.